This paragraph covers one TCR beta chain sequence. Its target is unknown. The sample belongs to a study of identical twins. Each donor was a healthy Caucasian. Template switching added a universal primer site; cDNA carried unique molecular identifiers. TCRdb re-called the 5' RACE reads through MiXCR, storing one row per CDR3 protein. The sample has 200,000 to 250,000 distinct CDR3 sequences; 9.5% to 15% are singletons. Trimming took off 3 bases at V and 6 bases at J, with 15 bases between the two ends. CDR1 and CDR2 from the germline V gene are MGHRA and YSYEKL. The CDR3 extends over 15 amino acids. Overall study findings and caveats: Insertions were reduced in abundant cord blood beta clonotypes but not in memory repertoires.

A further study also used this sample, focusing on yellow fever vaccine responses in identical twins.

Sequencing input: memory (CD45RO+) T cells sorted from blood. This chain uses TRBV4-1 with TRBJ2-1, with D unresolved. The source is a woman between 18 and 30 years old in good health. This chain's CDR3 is CASSQPDLPANEQFF. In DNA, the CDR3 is TGCGCCAGCAGCCAGCCAGATCTTCCTGCCAATGAGCAGTTCTTC.